These T cell receptor beta chains were read from a single sample in a study of shared clonotypes between healthy human individuals. The table came from immunoSEQ multiplex PCR; TCRdb's copy has only in-frame clones and leaves some out. Here the sample spans just over 2,000,000 clones, 90% to 95% being singletons. Input material: naive CD4+ T cells sorted from blood. The receptor set was obtained from a man between 18 and 29 years old in good health. CDR3s include the opening cysteine and the closing phenylalanine or tryptophan. D genes are given only for firm matches. Size values are once, few and many counts, or a class for expanded clones, and some rows have none.

v_gene	abundance	j_gene	d_gene	CDR3nt	CDR3aa
TRBV30	.	TRBJ1-2	.	TGTGCCTGGAGTCCTGGAGGAGGGTATGGCTACACCTTC	CAWSPGGGYGYTF
TRBV2	.	TRBJ1-2	TRBD1	TGTGCCAGCAGTCGAACAGGGGTCCCTAACTATGGCTACACCTTC	CASSRTGVPNYGYTF
TRBV4-2	.	TRBJ2-5	.	TGTGCCAGCAGCCAGGGGTTGATGGGGCAAGAGACCCAGTACTTC	CASSQGLMGQETQYF
TRBV5-1	.	TRBJ1-2	.	TGCGCCAGCAGCTTGGGCATGGTTTTAGATGGCTACACCTTC	CASSLGMVLDGYTF
TRBV29-1	.	TRBJ2-5	.	TGCAGCGTTGAAGAAGTTCAAGAGACCCAGTACTTC	CSVEEVQETQYF
TRBV5-1	.	TRBJ2-4	.	TGCGCCAGCAGCTTGGGGGGCCCCGAAGCAGGACACATTCAGTACTTC	CASSLGGPEAGHIQYF
TRBV9	.	TRBJ1-3	TRBD1	TGTGCCAGCAGCGACCGGGACAGAGGAAACACCATATATTTT	CASSDRDRGNTIYF
TRBV2	.	TRBJ2-4	.	TGTGCCAGCAGCCCTTTTGGGGTTGGGGACATTCAGTACTTC	CASSPFGVGDIQYF
TRBV10-3	.	TRBJ1-5	TRBD1	TGTGCCATCAGTGAGTCGAACGGCAGGGGGAGCAATCAGCCCCAGCATTTT	CAISESNGRGSNQPQHF
TRBV30	once	TRBJ1-5	.	TGTGCCTGGGCCCGGGACGGTAATCAGCCCCAGCATTTT	CAWARDGNQPQHF
TRBV9	once	TRBJ2-2	.	TGTGCCAGCAGCGTATCCCCCCAAACGACCGGGGAGCTGTTTTTT	CASSVSPQTTGELFF
TRBV10-3	.	TRBJ2-5	.	TGTGCCATCAGTGGCAGGCAGGGGCTGGAGACCCAGTACTTC	CAISGRQGLETQYF
TRBV15	.	TRBJ2-5	TRBD2	TGTGCCACCAGCAGAGGAGGACTAGCGGAAGCGTTTGGGGAGACCCAGTACTTC	CATSRGGLAEAFGETQYF
TRBV7-2	once	TRBJ2-7	TRBD2	TGTGCCAGCAGCCTAGCGGGGGACAGAAGCTACGAGCAGTACTTC	CASSLAGDRSYEQYF
TRBV5-1	.	TRBJ1-2	.	TGCGCCAGCAGCTTGGGGTCGCTCGGAGGCTACACCTTC	CASSLGSLGGYTF
TRBV5-6	.	TRBJ1-2	.	TGTGCCAGCAGCCCTAACGGACCGCTTAACTATGGCTACACCTTC	CASSPNGPLNYGYTF
TRBV30	.	TRBJ1-2	TRBD1	TGTGCCTGGACAGGGGGAGACTATGGCTACACCTTC	CAWTGGDYGYTF
TRBV5-1	.	TRBJ2-3	.	TGCGCCAGCAGCGAGCCCCCAGATACGCAGTATTTT	CASSEPPDTQYF
TRBV30	.	TRBJ1-1	.	TGTGCCTGGGGACCCTTTACTGAAGCTTTCTTT	CAWGPFTEAFF
TRBV15	.	TRBJ2-1	TRBD1	TGTGCCACCAGCAGAGAGAACCCGGGGACAGGGGACAATGAGCAGTTCTTC	CATSRENPGTGDNEQFF
TRBV7-6	.	TRBJ2-5	.	TGTGCCAGCAGCTTACTTGGGGAGACCCAGTACTTC	CASSLLGETQYF
TRBV29-1	.	TRBJ2-7	.	TGCAGCGTTGAAGTTTGGGATACCCAGCTCAGCTACGAGCAGTACTTC	CSVEVWDTQLSYEQYF
TRBV11-2	.	TRBJ2-5	.	TGTGCCAGCAGCCCCAGGGCGGAGACCCAGTACTTC	CASSPRAETQYF
TRBV6-5	.	TRBJ2-3	.	TGTGCCAGCAGTTACGACTGGCTCACAGATACGCAGTATTTT	CASSYDWLTDTQYF
TRBV28	.	TRBJ1-2	TRBD1	TGTGCCAGCAGACTGTCAACAGGGGGCGCGGGTGGCTACACCTTC	CASRLSTGGAGGYTF
TRBV6-1	.	TRBJ2-3	.	TGTGCCAGCAGTGACCCGTTGGGGGGTTACACAGATACGCAGTATTTT	CASSDPLGGYTDTQYF
TRBV9	.	TRBJ2-1	TRBD1	TGTGCCAGCAGCGTAGTCCCCCAGACAGGGGGCCTGAATGAGCAGTTCTTC	CASSVVPQTGGLNEQFF
TRBV5-4	.	TRBJ2-1	.	TGTGCCAGCAGCTTCGATCCGGGACATGGGAATTACAATGAGCAGTTCTTC	CASSFDPGHGNYNEQFF
TRBV5-1	.	TRBJ1-1	.	TGCGCCAGCAGCGAAGGGATGAACACTGAAGCTTTCTTT	CASSEGMNTEAFF
TRBV6-5	.	TRBJ1-2	.	TGTGCCAGCAGTTATAGCGTCTATGGCTACACCTTC	CASSYSVYGYTF
TRBV7-9	.	TRBJ2-1	TRBD2	TGTGCCAGCAGTTCAACCGGGACTAGCGGAGAGCAGTTCTTC	CASSSTGTSGEQFF
TRBV29-1	once	TRBJ1-2	.	TGCAGCGTTGAGTTGGCTAAAGGCTACACCTTC	CSVELAKGYTF
TRBV6-5	.	TRBJ2-2	TRBD2	TGTGCCAGCAGCCCGGGACTAGCTTACACCGGGGAGCTGTTTTTT	CASSPGLAYTGELFF